Given below is one T cell receptor (beta chain) in context. The V and J ends lost 5 bases and 10 bases respectively, with 15 bases between them. CDR3 length: 13 residues. The germline V gene has CDR1 SGHTA and CDR2 FQGNSA. The protocol was immunoSEQ multiplex PCR, while the TCRdb copy is restricted to in-frame clones and leaves out a portion. The table lists roughly 330,000 clones, about 82% of them singletons. These data are taken from a study of blood T cell repertoires in COVID-19. The source material was peripheral blood. The chain combines TRBV7-2 with TRBJ1-5; D gene unclear. The sequence came from a woman between 45 and 65 years old with acute or convalescent COVID-19. The CDR3 sequence is CASSLTILLPQHF. The CDR3 region has the DNA TGTGCCAGCAGCCTCACAATCCTGCTTCCCCAGCATTTT.